The clone carrying this TCR beta chain was detected ten times or more. Its specificity is not known. Trimming pared 7 bases from V and 2 bases from J, leaving 12 bases between. This CDR3 contains 14 residues. Germline assignment: CDR1 MNHEY and CDR2 SMNVEV (reference sequence). Time point: newly diagnosed GD, antithyroid drugs for less than 3 months. Researchers made the TCR library from RNA that was extracted from PBMCs. Sequencing libraries for TCR beta were prepared with iRepertoire HTBI primers and Arm-PCR of CDR3 regions. TCRdb re-derived calls from the multiplex PCR reads in MiXCR, one entry per CDR3 protein. The data hold roughly 410,000 distinct CDR3 sequences, with 15% observed a single time. The data belong to a study of regulatory T cells in long-lasting Graves disease. Study-level findings and limits: Persistent disease samples used TRBV28, TRBJ1-2 and TRBJ2-5 preferentially. Persistent patients shared some 2,500 public clonotypes among themselves. Newly diagnosed patients shared fewer, at about 890.

The sample was also reused in another study, on T cells in Graves' hyperthyroidism and ophthalmopathy. That publication notes: Uncontrolled infection, other autoimmune disease, pregnancy or lactation disqualified patients from enrolment. Primed by the HTBI set, a first-round RT-PCR was run on the TCR CDR3.

The rearrangement joins TRBV27 to TRBJ2-1, with D uncertain. The sample here was peripheral blood mononuclear cells (PBMCs), taken at new diagnosis, from a patient treated with antithyroid drugs. The clonotype comes from a woman in her forties with Graves disease. This chain's CDR3 is CASTHDSTYNEQFF. CDR3 nucleotide sequence: TGTGCCAGCACCCATGACTCCACCTACAATGAGCAGTTCTTC.